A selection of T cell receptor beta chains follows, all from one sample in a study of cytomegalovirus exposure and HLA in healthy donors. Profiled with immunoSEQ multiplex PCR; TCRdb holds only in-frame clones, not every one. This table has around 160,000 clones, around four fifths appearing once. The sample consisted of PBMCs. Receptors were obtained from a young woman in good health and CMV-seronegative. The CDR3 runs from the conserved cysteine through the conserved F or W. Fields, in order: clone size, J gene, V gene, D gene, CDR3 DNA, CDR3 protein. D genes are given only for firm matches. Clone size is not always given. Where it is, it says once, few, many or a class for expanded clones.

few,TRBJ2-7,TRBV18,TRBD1,TGTGCCAGCTCACCACCCCAGGGGGCATACGAGCAGTACTTC,CASSPPQGAYEQYF
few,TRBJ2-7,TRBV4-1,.,TGCGCCAGCAGCCAAGATCCGCTGGGCAGAATCTACGAGCAGTACTTC,CASSQDPLGRIYEQYF
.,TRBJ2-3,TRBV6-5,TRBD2,TGTGCCAGCAGCAGACTAGCGGGGGACACGCAGTATTTT,CASSRLAGDTQYF
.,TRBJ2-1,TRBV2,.,TGTGCCAGCACGGGGGTTAATGAGCAGTTCTTC,CASTGVNEQFF
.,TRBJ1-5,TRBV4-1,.,TGCGCCAGCAGCCAGCCCTATGTAGTAGACTTCAATCAGCCCCAGCATTTT,CASSQPYVVDFNQPQHF
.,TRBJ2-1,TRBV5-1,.,TGCGCCAGCAGCCCAAGACAGCGTGGTGAGCAGTTCTTC,CASSPRQRGEQFF
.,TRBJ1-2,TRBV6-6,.,TGTGCCAGCAGTTTAACACCGCCTAACTATGGCTACACCTTC,CASSLTPPNYGYTF
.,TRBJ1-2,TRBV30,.,TGTGCCTGGAGTGTTGGGCGGGTGGATGGCTACACCTTC,CAWSVGRVDGYTF
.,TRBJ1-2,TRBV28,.,TGTGCCAGCAGTTTAGTTGGGGGCCGAGGCTACACCTTC,CASSLVGGRGYTF
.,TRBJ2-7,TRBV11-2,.,TGTGCCAGCAGCTTAGCACAGGGCGCGGACTACGAGCAGTACTTC,CASSLAQGADYEQYF
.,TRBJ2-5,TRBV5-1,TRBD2,TGCGCCAGCAGCCGGGCCGGGACTAGCGGAGGAGAGACCCAGTACTTC,CASSRAGTSGGETQYF
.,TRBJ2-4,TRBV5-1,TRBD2,TGCGCCAGCAGCTCCGGAGGCAGCGGGGTTTATAACATTCAGTACTTC,CASSSGGSGVYNIQYF
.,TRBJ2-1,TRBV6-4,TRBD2,TGTGCCAGCAGTGAAGCGGGGGGGAATTACAATGAGCAGTTCTTC,CASSEAGGNYNEQFF
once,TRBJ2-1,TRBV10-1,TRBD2,TGCGCCAGCAGTCCGGGGGGGTCCTACAATGAGCAGTTCTTC,CASSPGGSYNEQFF
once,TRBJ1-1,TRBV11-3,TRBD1,TGTGCCAGCAGCCAGGGGGTTAGTGAAGCTTTCTTT,CASSQGVSEAFF
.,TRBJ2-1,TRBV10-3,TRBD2,TGTGCCATCAGTGAGTCCAGCGGGGGGATCGGTGAGCAGTTCTTC,CAISESSGGIGEQFF
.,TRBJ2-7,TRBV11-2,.,TGTGCCAGCAGCTTAAGTGTGGGGGCTTACTCCTACGAGCAGTACTTC,CASSLSVGAYSYEQYF
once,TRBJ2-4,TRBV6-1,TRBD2,TGTGCCAGCAGTGCTCCCCGGGGAGCGGGGGGGCTAGCCAAAAACATTCAGTACTTC,CASSAPRGAGGLAKNIQYF
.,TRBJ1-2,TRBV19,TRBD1,TGTGCCAGTTCTCCGGGACAGGGATATGGCTACACCTTC,CASSPGQGYGYTF
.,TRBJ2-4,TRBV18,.,TGTGCCAGCTCACCTTCGGGAGCCAAAAACATTCAGTACTTC,CASSPSGAKNIQYF
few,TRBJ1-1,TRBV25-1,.,TGTGCCAGCAGTGAGATTGGCCAAAGGGGTAGAGCTTTCTTT,CASSEIGQRGRAFF
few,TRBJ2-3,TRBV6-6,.,TGTGCCAGCAGGGTAGCCCAAGCGGCAGATACGCAGTATTTT,CASRVAQAADTQYF
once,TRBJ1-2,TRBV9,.,TGTGCCAGCAGCACTCACACAAGACAAAACTATGGCTACACCTTC,CASSTHTRQNYGYTF
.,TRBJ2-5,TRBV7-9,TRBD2,TGTGCCAGCAGCTCCCCCAAGGTAGCGGGGCCCCAAGAGACCCAGTACTTC,CASSSPKVAGPQETQYF
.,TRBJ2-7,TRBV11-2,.,TGTGCCAGCAGCTTAGATCGGGGGATCTACGAGCAGTACTTC,CASSLDRGIYEQYF
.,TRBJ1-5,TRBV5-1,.,TGCGCCAGCAGCTTGGTTGTAGGAGAACAGCCCCAGCATTTT,CASSLVVGEQPQHF
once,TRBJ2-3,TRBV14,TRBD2,TGTGCCAGCAGCTCACTAGCGGGGCTAACAGATACGCAGTATTTT,CASSSLAGLTDTQYF
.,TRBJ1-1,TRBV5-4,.,TGTGCCAGCAGCCCCGGGGAGGGCGTTGCCCGACTAACTGAAGCTTTCTTT,CASSPGEGVARLTEAFF
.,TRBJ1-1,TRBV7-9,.,TGTGCCAGCAGCCCGGTAAGACAGGTTAGCACTGAAGCTTTCTTT,CASSPVRQVSTEAFF
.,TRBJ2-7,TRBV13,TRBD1,TGTGCCAGCAGCCCCGGGACAGGGGGCCGGCACTTC,CASSPGTGGRHF
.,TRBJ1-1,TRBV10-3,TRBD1,TGTGCCATCAGTGGGGGACAGGGGGACGAAGCTTTCTTT,CAISGGQGDEAFF
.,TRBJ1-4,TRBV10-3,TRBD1,TGTGCCATCAGGGGACAGGGCAATGAAAAACTGTTTTTT,CAIRGQGNEKLFF
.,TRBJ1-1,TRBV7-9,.,TGTGCCAGCATGGAGGGAACTGAAGCTTTCTTT,CASMEGTEAFF
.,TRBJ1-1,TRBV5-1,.,TGCGCCAGCAGCGCCTGGCTGCTGGGGAGTCAGCAGGGGACTGAAGCTTTCTTT,CASSAWLLGSQQGTEAFF
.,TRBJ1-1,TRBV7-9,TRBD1,TGTGCCAGCAGCGCGACAGGGGACACTGAAGCTTTCTTT,CASSATGDTEAFF
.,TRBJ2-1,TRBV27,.,TGTGCCAGCACCTCCCCGTCTCAGGGGCTGTTCGATGAGCAGTTCTTC,CASTSPSQGLFDEQFF
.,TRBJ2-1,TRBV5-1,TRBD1,TGCGCCAGCAGCATAACAGGGGGCAATGAGCAGTTCTTC,CASSITGGNEQFF
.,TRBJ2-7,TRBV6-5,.,TGTGCCAGCAGTTACTCGGACAGCTTCTACGAGCAGTACTTC,CASSYSDSFYEQYF
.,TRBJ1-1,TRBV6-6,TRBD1,TGTGCCAGCAGACCCGGGACAGGTCAGAACACTGAAGCTTTCTTT,CASRPGTGQNTEAFF
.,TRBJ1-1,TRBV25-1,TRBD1,TGTGCCACCTACGGGACAGGAACAAGCACTGAAGCTTTCTTT,CATYGTGTSTEAFF
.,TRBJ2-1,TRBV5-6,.,TGTGCCAGCAGCTTGGCGAATGAGCAGTTCTTC,CASSLANEQFF
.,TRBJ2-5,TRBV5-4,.,TGTGCCAGCAGCCGGGACCAAGAGACCCAGTACTTC,CASSRDQETQYF
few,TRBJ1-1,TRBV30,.,TGTGCCTGGGCAACAGGCGTTAACACTGAAGCTTTCTTT,CAWATGVNTEAFF
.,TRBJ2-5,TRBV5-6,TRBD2,TGTGCCAGCAGCTTAGCGGGGGGGATGCAAGAGACCCAGTACTTC,CASSLAGGMQETQYF
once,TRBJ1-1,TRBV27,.,TGTGCCAGCATTTCTACCTTAAACGGGTGGGGCTTTAATGCTGAAGCTTTCTTT,CASISTLNGWGFNAEAFF
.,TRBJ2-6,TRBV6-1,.,TGTGCCAGCAGTGAAGCCCAGGGTCCCGCTATCGTCCTGACTTTC,CASSEAQGPAIVLTF
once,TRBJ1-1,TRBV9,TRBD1,TGTGCCAGCAGCGCCCCGGACAGGTCTGAAGCTTTCTTT,CASSAPDRSEAFF
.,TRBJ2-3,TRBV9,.,TGTGCCAGCAGCGCCAGCAGGGCAGATACGCAGTATTTT,CASSASRADTQYF
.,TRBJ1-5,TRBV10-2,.,TGCGCCAGCAGTGAGTCGGGGGGAAGCAATCAGCCCCAGCATTTT,CASSESGGSNQPQHF
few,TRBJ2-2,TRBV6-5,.,TGTGCCAGCAGTTACGGTTCGACAGGCTACACCGGGGAGCTGTTTTTT,CASSYGSTGYTGELFF
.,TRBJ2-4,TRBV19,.,TGTGCCAGTAGTATATCCGGGGTTCTTCTTTTGGCCAAAAACATTCAGTACTTC,CASSISGVLLLAKNIQYF
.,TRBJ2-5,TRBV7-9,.,TGTTCCAGCAGCTTAGAAACTAGTTTACAGACCCAGTACTTC,CSSSLETSLQTQYF
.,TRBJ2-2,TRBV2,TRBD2,TGTGCCAGCAGTGAACGGCGGGGGACCGGGGAGCTGTTTTTT,CASSERRGTGELFF
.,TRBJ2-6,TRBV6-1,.,TGTGCCAGCAGTGAAGAAATCCCCAGCTCTGGGGCCAACGTCCTGACTTTC,CASSEEIPSSGANVLTF
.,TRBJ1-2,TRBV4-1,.,TGCGCCAGCAGCCAAGATCAGTTGGGCAGGCCCTATGGCTACACCTTC,CASSQDQLGRPYGYTF